The rows below give T cell receptor beta chains drawn from one sample of a study of blood T cells in healthy people across ages. TCRdb re-called the 5' RACE reads with MiXCR, one entry per CDR3 protein. Here the sample spans about a million distinct CDR3 sequences, just over 50% being singletons. The sequenced sample was blood. These receptors came from a woman aged 55-69 years in good health. Both conserved end residues are part of each CDR3. A D gene is named only where the DNA matches it firmly. Clone size, where shown, is once, few, many, or a class for clones that have expanded.

V: TRBV7-2
size: many
J: TRBJ2-5
D: .
DNA: TGTGCCAGCAGCCCCCGCGGAGCGCAGTACTTC
CDR3: CASSPRGAQYF

V: TRBV20-1
size: once
J: TRBJ1-4
D: .
DNA: TGCAGTGCCCGACCTCCGGGGGAAAAACTGTTTTTT
CDR3: CSARPPGEKLFF

V: TRBV20-1
size: .
J: TRBJ2-3
D: TRBD2
DNA: TGCAGTGCTCCACCCGCGGGAGTAGCAGATACGCAGTATTTT
CDR3: CSAPPAGVADTQYF

V: TRBV10-3
size: .
J: TRBJ1-2
D: TRBD1
DNA: TGTGCCATCAGGAGGGACAGGGATGGCTACACCTTC
CDR3: CAIRRDRDGYTF

V: TRBV18
size: .
J: TRBJ2-7
D: TRBD1
DNA: TGTGCCAGCGGCCGGGACAGGGCGGACGGAAGGAAAGAGATCCAGTACTTC
CDR3: CASGRDRADGRKEIQYF

V: TRBV7-9
size: .
J: TRBJ2-7
D: .
DNA: TGTGCCAGCAGCCCGCCCAGGGACCTGAGGAGCGATAGCTCCTACGAGCAGTACTTC
CDR3: CASSPPRDLRSDSSYEQYF

V: TRBV10-3
size: few
J: TRBJ2-7
D: .
DNA: TGTGCCATCAGCCACGGGACATCGTCCTACGAGCAGTACTTC
CDR3: CAISHGTSSYEQYF

V: TRBV19
size: .
J: TRBJ1-1
D: .
DNA: TGTGCCAGTAGTATAGTAACAGGTGGAATGAACACTGAAGCTTTCTTT
CDR3: CASSIVTGGMNTEAFF

V: TRBV20-1
size: .
J: TRBJ2-5
D: .
DNA: TGCAGTGCTAGAGATATCGACAGACAAGAGACCCAGTACTTC
CDR3: CSARDIDRQETQYF

V: TRBV20-1
size: .
J: TRBJ2-7
D: .
DNA: TGCAGTGCTAGGGGGACCTATACCTACGAGCAGTACTTC
CDR3: CSARGTYTYEQYF

V: TRBV7-3
size: .
J: TRBJ2-3
D: .
DNA: TGTGCCAGCAGCTTACCTCAAGTCACAGATACGCAGTATTTT
CDR3: CASSLPQVTDTQYF

V: TRBV10-3
size: .
J: TRBJ2-7
D: .
DNA: TGTGCCATCGATCCCGGGGTTCCCCCCTACGAGCAGTACTTC
CDR3: CAIDPGVPPYEQYF

V: TRBV3-1
size: few
J: TRBJ2-5
D: .
DNA: TGTGCCAGCAGGCCCGGGGGTGTAAAGACCCAGTACTTC
CDR3: CASRPGGVKTQYF

V: TRBV20-1
size: .
J: TRBJ2-3
D: .
DNA: TGCAGTGCTAGTTTATGGGGGGACACAGATACGCAGTATTTT
CDR3: CSASLWGDTDTQYF

V: TRBV7-9
size: .
J: TRBJ2-5
D: .
DNA: TGCGCCAGCAGCTCCATTCGGTTCGCCCAAGAGACCCAGTACTTC
CDR3: CASSSIRFAQETQYF

V: TRBV7-9
size: .
J: TRBJ2-3
D: .
DNA: TGTGCCAGCAGCCCCTCGGGACCCCGGGGAACAGATACGCAGTATTTT
CDR3: CASSPSGPRGTDTQYF

V: TRBV7-9
size: .
J: TRBJ1-4
D: .
DNA: TGTGCCAGCAGCCTTGGAGTCCACATTCATGAAAAACTGTTTTTT
CDR3: CASSLGVHIHEKLFF

V: TRBV25-1
size: .
J: TRBJ2-1
D: TRBD2
DNA: TGTGCCAGCAGTGAATTCGGCGGGAGGGCGAGTCGGTACAATGAGCAGTTCTTC
CDR3: CASSEFGGRASRYNEQFF

V: TRBV28
size: .
J: TRBJ1-5
D: TRBD1
DNA: TGTGCCAGCAGTCAATCAGGGGGCCTTCAGCCCCAGCATTTT
CDR3: CASSQSGGLQPQHF

V: TRBV19
size: .
J: TRBJ2-5
D: TRBD2
DNA: TGTGCCAGTAGTGGAAATAGGCTAGGGACTAGCGGGAGCTCAGGGGAGACCCAGTACTTC
CDR3: CASSGNRLGTSGSSGETQYF

V: TRBV4-1
size: .
J: TRBJ2-7
D: TRBD2
DNA: TGCGCCAGCAGCTTCCAACTAGCGGGAGGACGGTACGAGCAGTACTTC
CDR3: CASSFQLAGGRYEQYF

V: TRBV28
size: few
J: TRBJ2-7
D: .
DNA: TGTGCCAGCAGTTCCTCGACCGCCCAGTACTTC
CDR3: CASSSSTAQYF

V: TRBV6-2/TRBV6-3
size: few
J: TRBJ2-1
D: TRBD2
DNA: TGTGCCAGCACCCAGCCGGGGGGATACAATGAGCAGTTCTTC
CDR3: CASTQPGGYNEQFF

V: TRBV10-3
size: .
J: TRBJ1-4
D: .
DNA: TGTGCCATCAGTGGACAGATTAATGAAAAACTGTTTTTT
CDR3: CAISGQINEKLFF

V: TRBV29-1
size: .
J: TRBJ1-5
D: .
DNA: TGCAGCGTTGGGGGGGATCAGCCCCAGCATTTT
CDR3: CSVGGDQPQHF

V: TRBV29-1
size: .
J: TRBJ1-1
D: .
DNA: TGCAGCGTTGGGACAGCGAACACTGAAGCTTTCTTT
CDR3: CSVGTANTEAFF

V: TRBV11-2
size: .
J: TRBJ2-7
D: TRBD1
DNA: TGTGCCAGCAGTCCCGGGACAGGGGCACGGGGTTCCTCGGGCGAGCAGTACTTC
CDR3: CASSPGTGARGSSGEQYF

V: TRBV3-1
size: .
J: TRBJ2-2
D: TRBD2
DNA: TGTGCCAGCAGCCCACCGGGACTAGCGGATACCGGGGAGCTGTTTTTT
CDR3: CASSPPGLADTGELFF

V: TRBV20-1
size: few
J: TRBJ2-1
D: .
DNA: TGCAGTGCTAGACTCGCGGGCCTCTACAATGAGCAGTTCTTC
CDR3: CSARLAGLYNEQFF

V: TRBV7-2
size: .
J: TRBJ1-2
D: .
DNA: TGTGCCAGCAGCTTAGCGTCAGCCACTAACTATGGCTACACCTTC
CDR3: CASSLASATNYGYTF

V: TRBV5-1
size: .
J: TRBJ2-3
D: TRBD2
DNA: TGCGCCAGCAGCTTGGATATAGCGGGAGTGCCCGATACGCAGTATTTT
CDR3: CASSLDIAGVPDTQYF

V: TRBV2
size: .
J: TRBJ2-7
D: .
DNA: TGTGCCAGCAGTAAAGGCAGACTTATGTCCTACGAGCAGTACTTC
CDR3: CASSKGRLMSYEQYF

V: TRBV11-2
size: .
J: TRBJ2-7
D: .
DNA: TGTGCCAGCAGCCAATGGGGGCACGAGCAGTACTTC
CDR3: CASSQWGHEQYF

V: TRBV7-2
size: few
J: TRBJ2-5
D: TRBD1
DNA: TGTGCCAGCAGCTCCCCGGACAGGGGAGGTTTTGAGACCCAGTACTTC
CDR3: CASSSPDRGGFETQYF

V: TRBV27
size: .
J: TRBJ2-1
D: TRBD2
DNA: TGTGCCAGCAGTTTCAAGGGGGCGATACTAGCGGGAGATGGCAATGAGCAGTTCTTC
CDR3: CASSFKGAILAGDGNEQFF

V: TRBV7-9
size: few
J: TRBJ2-7
D: .
DNA: TGTGCCAGCAGCTTAGTACCGGACTACGAGCAGTACTTC
CDR3: CASSLVPDYEQYF

V: TRBV28
size: .
J: TRBJ2-7
D: TRBD1
DNA: TGTGCCAGCAAGGGCGGACAGGGGCCCTACGAGCAGTACTTC
CDR3: CASKGGQGPYEQYF

V: TRBV7-9
size: .
J: TRBJ2-7
D: .
DNA: TGTGCCAGCAGCCATCAACAGGGTGGTACCTACGAGCAGTACTTC
CDR3: CASSHQQGGTYEQYF

V: TRBV28
size: few
J: TRBJ2-7
D: TRBD1
DNA: TGTGCCAGCAGCGGGACAGCTAGCCTACGAGGCCAGTACTTC
CDR3: CASSGTASLRGQYF

V: TRBV10-3
size: few
J: TRBJ2-5
D: TRBD1
DNA: TGTGCCATCAAAGGGACAGGGGTTCAAGAGACCCAGTACTTC
CDR3: CAIKGTGVQETQYF

V: TRBV2
size: few
J: TRBJ2-7
D: .
DNA: TGTGCCAGCAGATTAGAGGACTACGAGCAGTACTTC
CDR3: CASRLEDYEQYF

V: TRBV3-1
size: .
J: TRBJ2-3
D: TRBD2
DNA: TGTGCCAGCAGCCAAGGGCTCTTTCCAACTAGCGGCACAGATACGCAGTATTTT
CDR3: CASSQGLFPTSGTDTQYF

V: TRBV2
size: many
J: TRBJ2-7
D: .
DNA: TGTGCCAGCAGTGAAGCCCCCGGGACTGTAGCCTACGAGCAGTACTTC
CDR3: CASSEAPGTVAYEQYF

V: TRBV6-2/TRBV6-3
size: once
J: TRBJ1-1
D: TRBD1
DNA: TGTGCCAGCAGTTTCCAACAGGGACAGGGGGCGGTCGGCACTGAAGCTTTCTTT
CDR3: CASSFQQGQGAVGTEAFF

V: TRBV29-1
size: once
J: TRBJ1-4
D: TRBD1
DNA: TGCAGCGTTGTAGACAGGGGTAATGAAAAACTGTTTTTT
CDR3: CSVVDRGNEKLFF

V: TRBV20-1
size: .
J: TRBJ2-5
D: .
DNA: TGCAGTTCAAATTACGGTCCGAGGGAGACCCAGTACTTC
CDR3: CSSNYGPRETQYF

V: TRBV7-6
size: .
J: TRBJ2-7
D: .
DNA: TGTGCCAGCAGCCCCCGACATCCAATTACCTACGAGCAGTACTTC
CDR3: CASSPRHPITYEQYF

V: TRBV7-3
size: .
J: TRBJ2-7
D: .
DNA: TGTGCCAGCAGCTTTACCAGGGAGTACGAGCAGTACTTC
CDR3: CASSFTREYEQYF

V: TRBV27
size: .
J: TRBJ2-7
D: .
DNA: TGTGCCAGCAGTTCCAGACCAGGGATACCAACCTACGAGCAGTACTTC
CDR3: CASSSRPGIPTYEQYF

V: TRBV10-2
size: few
J: TRBJ2-3
D: .
DNA: TGCGCCAGCAGTGAGTCTAGGGCGACGGGTCATACGCAGTATTTT
CDR3: CASSESRATGHTQYF

V: TRBV6-5
size: .
J: TRBJ1-2
D: TRBD1
DNA: TGTGCCAGCAGTCGCGGGACAGGGTCGAGCGGCTACACCTTC
CDR3: CASSRGTGSSGYTF

V: TRBV7-9
size: few
J: TRBJ2-7
D: .
DNA: TGTGCCAGCAGCTTAATCCGAGGCGAGCAGTACTTC
CDR3: CASSLIRGEQYF

V: TRBV5-1
size: .
J: TRBJ2-1
D: .
DNA: TGCGCCAGCAGCTTCCAGGGTGTATCCTACAATGAGCAGTTCTTC
CDR3: CASSFQGVSYNEQFF

V: TRBV20-1
size: few
J: TRBJ2-7
D: .
DNA: TGCAGTGCTAGAGTAGCGGATTACGAGCAGTACTTC
CDR3: CSARVADYEQYF

V: TRBV7-9
size: .
J: TRBJ2-6
D: TRBD1
DNA: TGTGCCAGCGACGGGACAGTATTGAGTGGGGCCAACGTCCTGACTTTC
CDR3: CASDGTVLSGANVLTF

V: TRBV7-2
size: .
J: TRBJ2-7
D: TRBD2
DNA: TGTGCCAGCAGCACTCTAGCGGGAGCCTCCGTGGGGCAGTACTTC
CDR3: CASSTLAGASVGQYF

V: TRBV20-1
size: .
J: TRBJ2-3
D: .
DNA: TGCAGTGCTAGGAGGTACGCAGATACGCAGTATTTT
CDR3: CSARRYADTQYF